This entry describes one TCR beta chain. The target of this receptor is not known. Qualities for individual bases were not recorded, and no much larger clone is one base off. Collaborating institutions collected whole blood in K2EDTA tubes following their own protocols. For TCRbeta analysis, collaborators shipped samples in one of three forms: frozen whole blood, isolated PBMCs, or DNA extracted from either of those sample types. This specimen belongs to a study of blood T cell repertoires in COVID-19 (dated by TCRdb to about 2020). About the study as a whole: Samples covering the acute and convalescent phases of COVID-19 were provided by collaborators in the United States, Italy and Spain. The material from the prospective study consisted of cDNA or gDNA derived from T cells, B-cell-depleted T cells, or PBMCs. The dataset comprised deeply sampled blood TCRbeta repertoires from subjects exposed to, actively infected with, or recovered from COVID-19. The repertoires were released in a freely available public database meant as a resource for research on the immune response to SARS-CoV-2. The samples were drawn from the first 160 participants of the ongoing ImmuneRACE study and from over a thousand subjects provided by 6 global collaborators. Sample metadata almost always included a de-identified subject ID, COVID-19 status, age in years and sex. Where available, HLA class I and class II types were obtained from metadata supplied by the sample provider rather than from assay-based typing. General findings and caveats noted by the study authors: The amount of clinical and demographic metadata varied by source and participant and was provided uncurated.

TCRbeta CDR3 regions were amplified from genomic DNA by means of the immunoSEQ Assay, a bias-controlled multiplex PCR. Per the source publication's procedure: Within the assay, amplification of reference gene primers was used to estimate how many nucleated cells each sample contained. Sequence reads were collapsed and filtered to measure the absolute abundance of every unique TCRbeta CDR3 rearrangement. Productive Simpson clonality was computed per sample as the square root of Simpson's diversity index over productive rearrangements. Held by TCRdb, this immuneACCESS table contains in-frame sequences only and omits some clones. Under half of the omission traces to an unresolved V gene where checked; the cause of the rest is unknown. Clone size and V and J calls were adopted from that table, with D and trimming inferred from the DNA. Here the sample has some 74,000 clones; nearly 90% occur a single time. Jointly, the top ten make up about 27% of the sample.

From the cysteine up to the phenylalanine, the CDR3 has a length of 16 residues. Kept here is only the CDR3 DNA, which spans 48 bases and is read in frame from base 1. CDR1 KGHDR and CDR2 SFDVKD were looked up in the germline V gene. Trimming accounts for 8 bases at V and 0 bases at J, while the number of junction bases matched to no gene is 7. Sequencing was carried out using peripheral blood. The receptor was isolated from a man over 45 with acute or convalescent COVID-19. Rearrangement joined TRBV24-1 to TRBJ2-2; 8 nucleotides in the junction match TRBD2. The CDR3 amino acid sequence is: CATMDGGAANTGELFF. The DNA sequence is given as TGTGCCACCATGGACGGGGGGGCGGCGAACACCGGGGAGCTGTTTTTT.